This T cell receptor beta chain was recovered during a study of blood T cells in healthy people across ages. Findings and limits, study-wide: Roughly linear declines in TCR beta diversity per million T cells occurred with age.

This clonotype occurred a few times. Antigen specificity is unknown. A second PCR, run for 7 to 11 cycles, used a sample-barcoded 5' primer plus a J-beta primer mix. Each cDNA molecule carried a tag from a template-switch adaptor that contained 12 random nucleotides. TCRdb recomputed calls from the 5' RACE reads with MiXCR, one row per CDR3 protein. The table includes about 1.6 million distinct CDR3 sequences, about 35% detected once. The TCR originated in a woman aged 25 to 45 in good health. Sequencing was performed on blood.

The CDR3 region is CASSLNSALMPYEQYF. Written as DNA, the CDR3 is TGTGCCAGCAGTTTAAATTCGGCCCTCATGCCCTACGAGCAGTACTTC. The V gene is TRBV27, the J gene TRBJ2-7; D remains unclear. The germline V gene encodes CDR1 MNHEY and CDR2 SMNVEV (reference sequence). Trimming stripped 2 bases from V and 2 bases from J, with 16 bases between. There are 16 residues in the CDR3.